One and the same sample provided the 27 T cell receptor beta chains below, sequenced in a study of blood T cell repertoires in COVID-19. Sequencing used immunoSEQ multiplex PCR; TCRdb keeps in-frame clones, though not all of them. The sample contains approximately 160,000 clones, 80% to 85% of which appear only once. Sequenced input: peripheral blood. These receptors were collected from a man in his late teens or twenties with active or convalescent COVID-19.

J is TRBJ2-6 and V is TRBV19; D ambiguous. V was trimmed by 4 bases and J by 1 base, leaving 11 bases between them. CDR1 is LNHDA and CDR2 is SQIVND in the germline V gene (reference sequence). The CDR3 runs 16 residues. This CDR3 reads CASSRWALSGANVLTF. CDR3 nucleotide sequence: TGTGCCAGTAGTAGATGGGCCCTTTCTGGGGCCAACGTCCTGACTTTC.

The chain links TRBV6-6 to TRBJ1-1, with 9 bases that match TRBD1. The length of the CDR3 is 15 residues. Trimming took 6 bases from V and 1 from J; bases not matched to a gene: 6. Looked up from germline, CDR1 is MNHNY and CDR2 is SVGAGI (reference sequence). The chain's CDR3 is CASRKMGQGNTEAFF. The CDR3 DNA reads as TGTGCCAGCAGGAAAATGGGACAGGGGAACACTGAAGCTTTCTTT.

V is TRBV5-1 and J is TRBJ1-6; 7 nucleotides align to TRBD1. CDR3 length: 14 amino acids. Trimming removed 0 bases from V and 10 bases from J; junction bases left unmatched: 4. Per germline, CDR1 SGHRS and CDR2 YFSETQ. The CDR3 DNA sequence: TGCGCCAGCAGCTTGGTAGGGGGCGACTCACCCCTCCACTTT. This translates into CASSLVGGDSPLHF.

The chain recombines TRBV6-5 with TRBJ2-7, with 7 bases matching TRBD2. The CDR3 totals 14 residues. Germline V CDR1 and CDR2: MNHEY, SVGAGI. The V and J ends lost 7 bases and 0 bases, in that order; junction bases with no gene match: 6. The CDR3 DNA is TGTGCCAGCAAAATCGAGCGGGACTCCTACGAGCAGTACTTC. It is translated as CASKIERDSYEQYF.

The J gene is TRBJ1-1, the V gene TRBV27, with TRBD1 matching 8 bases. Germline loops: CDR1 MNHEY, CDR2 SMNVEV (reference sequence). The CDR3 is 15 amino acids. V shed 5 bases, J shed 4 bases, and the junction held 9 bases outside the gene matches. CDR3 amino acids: CASSPRTGFLTEAFF. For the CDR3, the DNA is TGTGCCAGCAGTCCTCGGACAGGGTTTCTCACTGAAGCTTTCTTT.

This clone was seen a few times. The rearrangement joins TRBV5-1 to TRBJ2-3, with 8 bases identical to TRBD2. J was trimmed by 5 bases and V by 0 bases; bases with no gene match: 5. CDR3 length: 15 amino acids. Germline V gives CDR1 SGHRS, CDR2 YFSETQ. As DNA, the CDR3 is TGCGCCAGCAGCTTGGAAGGGACTAGGCAAGATACGCAGTATTTT. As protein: CASSLEGTRQDTQYF.

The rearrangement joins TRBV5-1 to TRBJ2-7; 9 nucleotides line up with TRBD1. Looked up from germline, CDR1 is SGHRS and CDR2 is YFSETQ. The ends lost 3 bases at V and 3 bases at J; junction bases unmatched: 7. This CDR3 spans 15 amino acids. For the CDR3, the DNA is TGCGCCAGCAGCTCCCCCGGGACAGGGAACTACGAGCAGTACTTC. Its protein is CASSSPGTGNYEQYF.

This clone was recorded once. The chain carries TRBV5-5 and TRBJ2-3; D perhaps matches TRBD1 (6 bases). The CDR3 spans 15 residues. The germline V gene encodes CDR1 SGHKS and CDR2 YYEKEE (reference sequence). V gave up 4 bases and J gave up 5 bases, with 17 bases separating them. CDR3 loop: CASSPGWGLEDTQYF. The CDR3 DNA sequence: TGTGCCAGCAGCCCGGGGTGGGGGCTGGAAGATACGCAGTATTTT.

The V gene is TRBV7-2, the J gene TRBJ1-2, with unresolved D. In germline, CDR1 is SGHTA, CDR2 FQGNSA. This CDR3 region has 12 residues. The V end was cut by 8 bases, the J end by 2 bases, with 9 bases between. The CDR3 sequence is CASPSGNYGYTF. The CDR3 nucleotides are TGTGCCAGCCCCTCGGGGAACTATGGCTACACCTTC.

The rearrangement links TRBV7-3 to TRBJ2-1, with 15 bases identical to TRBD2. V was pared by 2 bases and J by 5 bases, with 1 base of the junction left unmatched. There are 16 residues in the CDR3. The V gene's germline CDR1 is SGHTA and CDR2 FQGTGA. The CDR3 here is CASSLGLAGGDNEQFF. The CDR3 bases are TGTGCCAGCAGCTTAGGACTAGCGGGAGGGGACAATGAGCAGTTCTTC.

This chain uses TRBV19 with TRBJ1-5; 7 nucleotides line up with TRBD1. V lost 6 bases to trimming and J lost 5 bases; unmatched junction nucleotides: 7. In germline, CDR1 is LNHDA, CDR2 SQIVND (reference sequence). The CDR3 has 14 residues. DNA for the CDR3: TGTGCCAGTAGGGGGACAGTGTACTATCAGCCCCAGCATTTT. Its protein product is CASRGTVYYQPQHF.

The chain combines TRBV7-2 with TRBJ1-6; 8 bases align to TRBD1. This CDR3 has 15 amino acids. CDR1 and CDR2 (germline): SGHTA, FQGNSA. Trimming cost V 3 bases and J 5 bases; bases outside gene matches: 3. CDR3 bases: TGTGCCAGCAGCTTCGGACAGGGTGATAATTCACCCCTCCACTTT. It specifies CASSFGQGDNSPLHF.

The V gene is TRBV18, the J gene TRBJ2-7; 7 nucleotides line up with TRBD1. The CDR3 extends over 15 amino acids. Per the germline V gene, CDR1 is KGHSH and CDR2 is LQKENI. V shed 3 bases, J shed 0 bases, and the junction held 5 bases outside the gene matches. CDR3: CASSPRTGNSYEQYF. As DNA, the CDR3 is TGTGCCAGCTCACCGAGGACAGGTAACTCCTACGAGCAGTACTTC.

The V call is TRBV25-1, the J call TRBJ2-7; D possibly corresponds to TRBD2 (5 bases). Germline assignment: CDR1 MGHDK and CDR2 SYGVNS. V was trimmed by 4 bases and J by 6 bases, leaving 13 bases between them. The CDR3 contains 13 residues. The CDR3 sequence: CASSGTSSSEQYF. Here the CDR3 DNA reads TGTGCCAGCAGTGGGACCTCTAGCAGCGAGCAGTACTTC.

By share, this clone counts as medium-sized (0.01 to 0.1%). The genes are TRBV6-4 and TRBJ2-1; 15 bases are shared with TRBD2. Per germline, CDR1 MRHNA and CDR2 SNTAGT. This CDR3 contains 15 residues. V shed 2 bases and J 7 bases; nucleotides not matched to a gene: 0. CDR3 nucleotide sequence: TGTGCCAGCAGTGACGGGACTAGCGGGGGGAATGAGCAGTTCTTC. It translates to CASSDGTSGGNEQFF.

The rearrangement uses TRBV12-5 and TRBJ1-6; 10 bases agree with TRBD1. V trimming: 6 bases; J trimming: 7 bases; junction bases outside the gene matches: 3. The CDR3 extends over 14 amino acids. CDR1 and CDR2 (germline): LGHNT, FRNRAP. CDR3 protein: CASGGGQGNSPLHF. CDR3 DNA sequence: TGTGCTAGTGGGGGGGGACAGGGGAATTCACCCCTCCACTTT.

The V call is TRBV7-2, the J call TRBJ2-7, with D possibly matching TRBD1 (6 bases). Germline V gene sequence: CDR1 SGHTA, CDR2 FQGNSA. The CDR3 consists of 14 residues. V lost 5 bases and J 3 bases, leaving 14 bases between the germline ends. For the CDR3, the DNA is TGTGCCAGCAGCCTCCTGGGACACGGCTACGAGCAGTACTTC. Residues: CASSLLGHGYEQYF. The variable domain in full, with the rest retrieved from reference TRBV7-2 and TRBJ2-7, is GAGVSQSPSNKVTEKGKDVELRCDPISGHTALYWYRQSLGQGLEFLIYFQGNSAPDKSGLPSDRFSAERTGGSVSTLTIQRTQQEDSAVYLCASSLLGHGYEQYFGPGTRLTVT.

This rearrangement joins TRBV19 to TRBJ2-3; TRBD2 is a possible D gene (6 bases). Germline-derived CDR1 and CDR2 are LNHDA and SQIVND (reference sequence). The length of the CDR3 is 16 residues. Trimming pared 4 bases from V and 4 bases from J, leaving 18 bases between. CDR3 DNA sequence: TGTGCCAGTAGTAGGGGGGAGGCCGCCGACCCAGATACGCAGTATTTT. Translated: CASSRGEAADPDTQYF.

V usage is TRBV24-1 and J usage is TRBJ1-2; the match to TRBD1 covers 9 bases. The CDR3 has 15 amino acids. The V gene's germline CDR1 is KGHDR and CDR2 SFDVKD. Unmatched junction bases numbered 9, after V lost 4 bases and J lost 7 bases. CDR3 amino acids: CATSDLTGGFGGYTF. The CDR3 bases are TGTGCCACCAGTGACTTGACAGGGGGATTTGGTGGCTACACCTTC.

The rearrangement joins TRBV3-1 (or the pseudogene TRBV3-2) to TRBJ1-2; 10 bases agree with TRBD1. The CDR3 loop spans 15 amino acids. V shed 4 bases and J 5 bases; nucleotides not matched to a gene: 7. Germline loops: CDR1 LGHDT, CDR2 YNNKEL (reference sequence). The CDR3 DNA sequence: TGTGCCAGCAGCCCCCGGGGACAGGGGCGTTATGGCTACACCTTC. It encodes CASSPRGQGRYGYTF.

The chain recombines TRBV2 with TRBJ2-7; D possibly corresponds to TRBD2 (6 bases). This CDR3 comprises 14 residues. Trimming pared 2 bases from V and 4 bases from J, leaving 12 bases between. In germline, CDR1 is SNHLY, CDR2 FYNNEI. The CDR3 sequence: CASSEKRAIYEQYF. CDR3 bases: TGTGCCAGCAGTGAAAAGCGGGCAATTTACGAGCAGTACTTC.

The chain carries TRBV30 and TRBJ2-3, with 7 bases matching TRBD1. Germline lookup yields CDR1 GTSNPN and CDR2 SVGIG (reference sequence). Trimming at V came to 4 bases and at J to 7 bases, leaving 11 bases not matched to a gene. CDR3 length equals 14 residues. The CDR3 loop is CAWTPGDSRHTQYF. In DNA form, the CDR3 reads TGTGCCTGGACCCCAGGGGACAGTCGACATACGCAGTATTTT.

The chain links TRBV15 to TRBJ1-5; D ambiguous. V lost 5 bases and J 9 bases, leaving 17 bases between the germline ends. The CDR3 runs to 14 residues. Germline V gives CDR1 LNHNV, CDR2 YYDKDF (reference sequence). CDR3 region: CATSADGRAGPQHF. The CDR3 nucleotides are TGTGCCACCAGCGCGGACGGACGAGCGGGGCCCCAGCATTTT.

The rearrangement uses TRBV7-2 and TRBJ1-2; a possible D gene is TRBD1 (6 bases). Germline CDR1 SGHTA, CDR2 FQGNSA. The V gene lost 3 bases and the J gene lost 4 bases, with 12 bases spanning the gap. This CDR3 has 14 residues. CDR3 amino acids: CASSLYRVTYGYTF. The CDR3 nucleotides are TGTGCCAGCAGCTTGTACAGGGTAACCTATGGCTACACCTTC.

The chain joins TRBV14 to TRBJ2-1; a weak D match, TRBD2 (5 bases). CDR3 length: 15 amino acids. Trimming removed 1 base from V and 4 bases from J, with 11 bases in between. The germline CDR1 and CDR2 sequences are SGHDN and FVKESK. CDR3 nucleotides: TGTGCCAGCAGCCAAGTAAGGCTAGCTTACAATGAGCAGTTCTTC. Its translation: CASSQVRLAYNEQFF.

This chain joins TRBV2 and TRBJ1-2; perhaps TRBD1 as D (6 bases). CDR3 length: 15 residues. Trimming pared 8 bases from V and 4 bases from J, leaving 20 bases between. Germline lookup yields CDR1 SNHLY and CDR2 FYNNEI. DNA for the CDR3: TGTGCCAGCGGTATTAGGGGGGGCGCCGCCTATGGCTACACCTTC. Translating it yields CASGIRGGAAYGYTF. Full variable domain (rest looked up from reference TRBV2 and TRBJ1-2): EPEVTQTPSHQVTQMGQEVILRCVPISNHLYFYWYRQILGQKVEFLVSFYNNEISEKSEIFDDQFSVERPDGSNFTLKIRSTKLEDSAMYFCASGIRGGAAYGYTFGSGTRLTVV.

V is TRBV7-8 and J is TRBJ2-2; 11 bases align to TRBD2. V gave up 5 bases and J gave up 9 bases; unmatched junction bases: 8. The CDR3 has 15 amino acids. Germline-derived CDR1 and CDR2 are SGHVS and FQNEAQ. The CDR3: CASSPHSGGVRELFF. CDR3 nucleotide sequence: TGTGCCAGCAGCCCACATAGCGGGGGGGTCAGGGAGCTGTTTTTT.